The 9 T cell receptor beta chains presented below share a single source sample, sequenced in a study of blood T cell repertoires in COVID-19 (TCRdb year 2020). The library was generated by the immunoSEQ multiplex PCR assay. The table comes from immuneACCESS by way of TCRdb, which keeps in-frame sequences with V and J called. Part of the clones is missing from these tables; in studies checked, under half for an unresolved V gene and the rest for unknown reasons. This sample gives 250,000 to 350,000 clones in total; 87% of them show up just once. The ten largest account for roughly 2.3% of the sample. The specimen was peripheral blood. These TCRs come from a man aged 18 to 29 with active or convalescent COVID-19.

This chain uses TRBV6-1 with TRBJ1-2; D is ambiguous. V shed 2 bases and J shed 5 bases, with 9 bases lying between them. The germline V gene encodes CDR1 MNHNS and CDR2 SASEGT. The CDR3 spans 13 residues. The CDR3, as DNA: TGTGCCAGCAGTGAATATACTGAGTATGGCTACACCTTC. Residues: CASSEYTEYGYTF.

The gene calls are TRBV27 and TRBJ2-3, with D possibly being TRBD2 (6 bases). The CDR3 runs to 15 residues. Trimming took off 4 bases at V and 5 bases at J, with 16 bases between the two ends. CDR1 is MNHEY, CDR2 SMNVEV, per germline (reference sequence). In DNA form, the CDR3 reads TGTGCCAGCAGTTCTGGGACTCTTCGGGTAGATACGCAGTATTTT. It codes for CASSSGTLRVDTQYF.

The chain has TRBV5-6 and TRBJ1-6, with D uncertain. Germline-derived CDR1 and CDR2 are SGHDT and YYEEEE. The CDR3 covers 14 residues. With 1 base removed from V and 6 bases from J, the gap between germline ends came to 8 bases. CDR3: CASSLSQVNSPLHF. The CDR3 DNA follows: TGTGCCAGCAGCTTGAGCCAAGTTAATTCACCCCTCCACTTT.

The J gene is TRBJ1-2, the V gene TRBV4-1; D perhaps matches TRBD1 (6 bases). CDR1 is MGHRA and CDR2 is YSYEKL in the germline V gene. This CDR3 spans 16 amino acids. Trimming removed 0 bases at V and 4 bases at J, with 15 bases between. In DNA form, the CDR3 reads TGCGCCAGCAGCCAAGAGGGGGGGGGCTTGGGCTATGGCTACACCTTC. This translates into CASSQEGGGLGYGYTF.

This clone occurred once. The chain recombines TRBV10-3 with TRBJ2-1, with D tentatively TRBD1 (5 bases). Germline CDR1 ENHRY, CDR2 SYGVKD. The CDR3 totals 12 residues. V lost 3 bases to trimming and J lost 12 bases, with 12 bases between them. CDR3 DNA sequence: TGTGCCATCAGTGATCCAGGGTTGGTGCAGTTCTTC. Amino acids: CAISDPGLVQFF.

The DNA of the CDR3 is TGTGCCAGCAGCCCTCGACAGATACACTACAATGAGCAGTTCTTC. It yields the protein CASSPRQIHYNEQFF. The chain employs TRBV5-6 and TRBJ2-1; a possible D gene is TRBD1 (5 bases). CDR3 length equals 15 residues. Germline loops: CDR1 SGHDT, CDR2 YYEEEE. V lost 4 bases, J lost 3 bases, and 14 bases lay in between.

The J gene is TRBJ1-4, the V gene TRBV7-2; perhaps TRBD1 as D (6 bases). V lost 7 bases to trimming and J lost 0 bases, with 12 bases between them. CDR1 SGHTA and CDR2 FQGNSA come from the germline V gene. This CDR3 is 15 amino acids long. The CDR3 loop reads CASTKQGPTNEKLFF. The CDR3 DNA sequence: TGTGCCAGCACTAAACAGGGACCAACTAATGAAAAACTGTTTTTT.

This sequence joins TRBV9 and TRBJ1-1, with D maybe TRBD1 (5 bases). The V and J ends lost 3 bases and 1 base respectively, with 10 bases between them. This CDR3 contains 14 residues. The V gene's germline CDR1 is SGDLS and CDR2 YYNGEE. CDR3 amino acids: CASSAGLQNTEAFF. DNA for the CDR3: TGTGCCAGCAGCGCGGGACTTCAGAACACTGAAGCTTTCTTT.

The chain recombines TRBV5-1 with TRBJ1-4, with TRBD1 identical over 8 bases. The V gene's germline CDR1 is SGHRS and CDR2 YFSETQ. Trimming took 4 bases from V and 7 from J; bases not matched to a gene: 3. The CDR3 consists of 13 residues. CDR3 in amino acids: CASSAGQGEKLFF. CDR3 DNA: TGCGCCAGCAGCGCCGGACAGGGTGAAAAACTGTTTTTT.